This T cell receptor beta chain was profiled in a study of vaccination effects on CD4 cells after COVID-19. ViraFEST expansion of antigen-specific CD4+ T cells with viral peptide pools preceded sequencing. After roughly 11 days in culture, the CD4+ T cells were isolated. Vaccinees lacked prior SARS-CoV-2 infection and tested negative for nucleocapsid antibodies. The CDR3 length is 12 residues. V lost 4 bases and J 4 bases, leaving 10 bases between the germline ends. CDR1 and CDR2 from the germline V gene are SQVTM and ANQGSEA. Worth noting for this clone: What it binds is unknown.

Using immunoSEQ multiplex PCR, the repertoire was profiled, and TCRdb retains in-frame clones only, with some absent. Of approximately 50,000 clones in the sample, roughly 73% were seen once. V is TRBV29-1 and J is TRBJ2-5, with D perhaps TRBD1 (5 bases). The source of this sequence is a human donor who received a COVID-19 vaccine. Material: CD4+ T cells from PBMCs cultured with HCoV-OC43 spike peptides, obtained before COVID-19 vaccination. Subset of the sample: HCoV-OC43 spike overlapping peptide pool stimulation. This CDR3 is CSVGSRAETQYF. In nucleotides, the CDR3 is TGCAGCGTTGGGTCCAGGGCAGAGACCCAGTACTTC. The full variable domain, rest sourced from reference TRBV29-1 and TRBJ2-5, is SAVISQKPSRDICQRGTSLTIQCQVDSQVTMMFWYRQQPGQSLTLIATANQGSEATYESGFVIDKFPISRPNLTFSTLTVSNMSPEDSSIYLCSVGSRAETQYFGPGTRLLVL.